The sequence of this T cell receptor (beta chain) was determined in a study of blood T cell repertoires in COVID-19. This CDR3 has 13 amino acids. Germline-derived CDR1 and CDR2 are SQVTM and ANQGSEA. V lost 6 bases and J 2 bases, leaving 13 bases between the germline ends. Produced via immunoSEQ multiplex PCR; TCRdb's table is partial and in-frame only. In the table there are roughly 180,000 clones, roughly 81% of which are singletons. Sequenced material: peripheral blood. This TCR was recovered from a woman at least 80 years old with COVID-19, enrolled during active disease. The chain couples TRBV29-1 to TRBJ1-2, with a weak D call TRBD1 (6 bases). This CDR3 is CSVHRAINYGYTF. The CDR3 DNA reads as TGCAGCGTACACAGGGCTATAAACTATGGCTACACCTTC.